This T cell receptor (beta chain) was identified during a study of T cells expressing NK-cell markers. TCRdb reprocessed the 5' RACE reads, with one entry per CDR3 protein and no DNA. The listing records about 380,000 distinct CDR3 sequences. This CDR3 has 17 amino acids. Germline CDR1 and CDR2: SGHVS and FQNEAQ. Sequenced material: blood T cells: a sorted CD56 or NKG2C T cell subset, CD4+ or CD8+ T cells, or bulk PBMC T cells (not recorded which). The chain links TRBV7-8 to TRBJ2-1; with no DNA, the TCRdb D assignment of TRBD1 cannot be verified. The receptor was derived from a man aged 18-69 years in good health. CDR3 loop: CASRSYLPGQGANEQFF.